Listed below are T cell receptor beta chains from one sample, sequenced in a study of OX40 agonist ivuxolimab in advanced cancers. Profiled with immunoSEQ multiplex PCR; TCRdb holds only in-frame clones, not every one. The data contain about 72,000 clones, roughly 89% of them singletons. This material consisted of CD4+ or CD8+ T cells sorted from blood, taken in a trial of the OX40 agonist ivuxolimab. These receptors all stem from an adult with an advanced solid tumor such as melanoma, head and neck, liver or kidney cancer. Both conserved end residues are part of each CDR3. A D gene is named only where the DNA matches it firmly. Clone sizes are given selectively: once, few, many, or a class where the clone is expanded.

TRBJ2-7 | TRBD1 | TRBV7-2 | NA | CASSLRQGAGEQYF | TGTGCCAGCAGCTTAAGGCAGGGGGCTGGCGAGCAGTACTTC
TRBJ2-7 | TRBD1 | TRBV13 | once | CASNQQGAVTTPSYEQYF | TGTGCCAGCAACCAACAGGGGGCGGTAACCACCCCCTCCTACGAGCAGTACTTC
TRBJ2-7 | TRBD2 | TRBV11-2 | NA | CASSQGLVNEQYF | TGTGCCAGCAGCCAGGGACTAGTCAACGAGCAGTACTTC
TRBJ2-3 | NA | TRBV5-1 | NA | CASCVLSTDTQYF | TGCGCCAGCTGTGTATTGAGCACAGATACGCAGTATTTT
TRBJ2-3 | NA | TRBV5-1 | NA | CASSRSTSTDTQYF | TGCGCCAGCAGCCGTTCTACTAGCACAGATACGCAGTATTTT
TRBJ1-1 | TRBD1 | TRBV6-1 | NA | CASLGQQNTEAFF | TGTGCCAGCCTGGGACAGCAGAACACTGAAGCTTTCTTT
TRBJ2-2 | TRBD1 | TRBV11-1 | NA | CASSRVGQGSSTGELFF | TGTGCCAGCAGCCGAGTGGGACAGGGATCGAGCACCGGAGAGCTGTTTTTT
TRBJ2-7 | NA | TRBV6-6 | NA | CASSRTLGEQYF | TGTGCCAGCAGTCGGACTTTGGGCGAGCAGTACTTC
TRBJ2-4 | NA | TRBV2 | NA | CASNPEKAKNIQYF | TGTGCCAGCAATCCGGAGAAAGCCAAAAACATTCAGTACTTC
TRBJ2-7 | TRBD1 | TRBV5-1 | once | CAGRDRVGRSSYEQYF | TGCGCCGGCCGGGACAGGGTAGGGAGGAGCTCCTACGAGCAGTACTTC
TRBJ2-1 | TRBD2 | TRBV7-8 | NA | CASSSYPLAGGHYEQFF | TGTGCCAGCAGCTCATACCCCTTAGCGGGGGGGCATTATGAGCAGTTCTTC
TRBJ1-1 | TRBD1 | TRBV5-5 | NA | CASSSPGQGTEAFF | TGTGCCAGCAGCTCGCCGGGACAGGGGACTGAAGCTTTCTTT
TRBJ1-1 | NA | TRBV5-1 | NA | CASSLDGFNTEAFF | TGCGCCAGCAGCTTGGACGGGTTCAACACTGAAGCTTTCTTT
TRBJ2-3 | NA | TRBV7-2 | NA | CASSFNRAPDTQYF | TGTGCCAGCAGCTTTAACAGGGCCCCAGATACGCAGTATTTT
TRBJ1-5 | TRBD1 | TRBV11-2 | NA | CASSSPTSQDRRGPPQHF | TGTGCCAGCAGCTCACCCACATCTCAGGACAGGAGAGGTCCGCCCCAGCATTTT
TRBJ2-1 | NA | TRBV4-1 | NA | CASSPLAVNNEQFF | TGCGCCAGCAGCCCATTAGCGGTCAACAATGAGCAGTTCTTC
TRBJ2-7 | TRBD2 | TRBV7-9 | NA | CASSPPSGSYEQYF | TGTGCCAGCTCCCCCCCTAGCGGCTCCTACGAGCAGTACTTC
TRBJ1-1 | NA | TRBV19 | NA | CASSINRNTEAFF | TGTGCCAGTAGTATAAACAGAAACACTGAAGCTTTCTTT
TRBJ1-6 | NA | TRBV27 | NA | CASRGGSYNSPLHF | TGTGCCAGCCGGGGGGGGTCTTATAATTCACCCCTCCACTTT
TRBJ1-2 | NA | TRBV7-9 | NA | CASSLGGAYQLYGYTF | TGTGCCAGCAGCTTAGGTGGGGCCTATCAACTGTATGGCTACACCTTC
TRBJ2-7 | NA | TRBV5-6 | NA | CASSLLRGNEQYF | TGTGCCAGCAGCTTGTTACGCGGGAACGAGCAGTACTTC
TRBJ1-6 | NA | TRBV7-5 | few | CARNWGPYNSPLHF | TGTGCCAGAAACTGGGGCCCCTATAATTCACCCCTCCACTTT
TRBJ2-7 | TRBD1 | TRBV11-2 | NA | CASSFRDSRYEQYF | TGTGCCAGCAGCTTCCGGGACAGCCGCTACGAGCAGTACTTC